This T cell receptor (beta chain) was documented in a study of cytomegalovirus exposure and HLA in healthy donors. The V segment lost 5 bases and the J segment 1 base; nucleotides outside the gene matches: 8. CDR1 is MNHEY and CDR2 is SMNVEV in the germline V gene (reference sequence). The CDR3 is 16 residues long. 13 Jbeta primers and 60 Vbeta primers were used for the PCR. The table came from immunoSEQ multiplex PCR; TCRdb's copy has only in-frame clones and leaves some out. The sample shows roughly 140,000 clones, about three quarters of them seen only once. The chain carries TRBV27 and TRBJ2-4; 7 nucleotides agree with TRBD2. Input material: PBMCs. This TCR was sampled from a male donor in good health and CMV-seronegative. Here the CDR3 DNA reads TGTGCCAGCAGTCGCCGGGACTACGTGGCCAAAAACATTCAGTACTTC. Translating gives CASSRRDYVAKNIQYF.